This entry lists 25 T cell receptor beta chains sequenced from one sample in a study of blood T cell repertoires in COVID-19 (dated by TCRdb to the early 2020s). The library was made by the immunoSEQ multiplex PCR assay. TCRdb limited this immuneACCESS table to in-frame rearrangements with V and J called. A share of clones is missing; checked studies link under half to unresolved V genes, and the rest is unexplained. The sample records approximately 66,000 clones, more than 70% of which are singletons. The biggest ten clones account for about 21% of the sample. What was sequenced was peripheral blood. The receptors originated from a woman aged 45-65 years with active or convalescent COVID-19.

This clone was recorded only once. As DNA, the CDR3 is TGTGCCAGCAGCCAACGGGGACAGGGGTTTCTCTACGAGCAGTACTTC. Its protein is CASSQRGQGFLYEQYF. This chain uses TRBV7-9 with TRBJ2-7, with 10 bases matching TRBD1. The CDR3 contains 16 residues. The junction had 10 bases not matched to a gene; V was cut back by 5 bases and J by 3 bases. Germline V CDR1 and CDR2: SEHNR, FQNEAQ (reference sequence).

As DNA, the CDR3 is TGTGCCAGCAGCGCAGGACTAGCGGGAGCAAATGAGCAGTTCTTC. This translates into CASSAGLAGANEQFF. The rearrangement uses TRBV2 and TRBJ2-1; 13 bases map to TRBD2. Per germline, CDR1 SNHLY and CDR2 FYNNEI. Trimming cost V 6 bases and J 7 bases; bases outside gene matches: 6. This CDR3 contains 15 residues.

This sequence joins TRBV14 and TRBJ2-5; the match to TRBD2 covers 7 bases. The CDR3 sequence is 14 residues long. From germline, CDR1 is SGHDN and CDR2 FVKESK. V was clipped by 7 bases and J by 4 bases; unmatched bases: 9. The CDR3 sequence is CASKLGGRGETQYF. In DNA form, the CDR3 reads TGTGCCAGCAAATTAGGCGGGAGAGGAGAGACCCAGTACTTC.

The chain combines TRBV5-1 with TRBJ2-2, with 8 bases aligning to TRBD1. V was clipped by 0 bases and J by 5 bases; unmatched bases: 0. The length of the CDR3 is 14 residues. The V gene's germline CDR1 is SGHRS and CDR2 YFSETQ. CDR3 in DNA: TGCGCCAGCAGCTTGGGACAGGGGACCGGGGAGCTGTTTTTT. Amino acids: CASSLGQGTGELFF.

This clone was recorded once. The chain uses TRBV7-9 and TRBJ2-3, with a possible D match to TRBD1 (6 bases). The V end was cut by 3 bases, the J end by 3 bases, with 13 bases between. The CDR3 extends over 15 amino acids. Germline lookup yields CDR1 SEHNR and CDR2 FQNEAQ (reference sequence). The CDR3 region is CASSLVGGYTDTQYF. Here the CDR3 DNA reads TGTGCCAGCAGCTTGGTTGGGGGCTATACAGATACGCAGTATTTT.

The chain links TRBV15 to TRBJ2-1; tentative D call: TRBD1 (6 bases). V gave up 2 bases and J gave up 4 bases, with 12 bases separating them. This CDR3 region has 15 residues. CDR1 LNHNV and CDR2 YYDKDF come from the germline V gene (reference sequence). The CDR3 is CATSRSNQGYNEQFF. CDR3 sequence (DNA): TGTGCCACCAGCAGATCCAACCAGGGGTACAATGAGCAGTTCTTC.

The chain recombines TRBV3-1 (or the pseudogene TRBV3-2) with TRBJ2-1, with 14 nucleotides matching TRBD2. Per germline, CDR1 LGHDT and CDR2 YNNKEL (reference sequence). CDR3 size: 19 residues. Unmatched junction bases numbered 12, after V lost 5 bases and J lost 3 bases. CDR3 DNA sequence: TGTGCCAGCAGCTCTAAGACCGGGACTAGCGGGAGTGGCTACAATGAGCAGTTCTTC. It translates to CASSSKTGTSGSGYNEQFF.

This clone is a singleton in its sample. The chain employs TRBV10-3 and TRBJ1-2; 9 bases agree with TRBD1. V was pared by 0 bases and J by 0 bases, with 8 bases of the junction left unmatched. The germline gives CDR1 ENHRY, CDR2 SYGVKD. This CDR3 contains 18 residues. The CDR3 protein is CAISESEDRGRSNYGYTF. For the CDR3, the DNA is TGTGCCATCAGTGAGTCCGAGGACAGGGGACGGTCTAACTATGGCTACACCTTC.

The rearrangement links TRBV29-1 to TRBJ1-2; 7 nucleotides align to TRBD1. This CDR3 has 14 amino acids. J was trimmed by 4 bases and V by 0 bases; bases with no gene match: 5. Germline V gene lookup returns CDR1 SQVTM and CDR2 ANQGSEA. CDR3 sequence (DNA): TGCAGCGTTGAAGATTTCAGGGGGATCTATGGCTACACCTTC. Protein sequence: CSVEDFRGIYGYTF. Variable domain in full (rest from reference TRBV29-1 and TRBJ1-2): SAVISQKPSRDICQRGTSLTIQCQVDSQVTMMFWYRQQPGQSLTLIATANQGSEATYESGFVIDKFPISRPNLTFSTLTVSNMSPEDSSIYLCSVEDFRGIYGYTFGSGTRLTVV.

The chain couples TRBV12-3 or TRBV12-4 to TRBJ2-7; D might be TRBD2 (5 bases). The CDR3 runs to 13 residues. V lost 3 bases to trimming and J lost 0 bases, with 6 bases between them. The CDR3 here is CASSFGSSYEQYF. DNA for the CDR3: TGTGCCAGCAGTTTTGGGAGCTCCTACGAGCAGTACTTC.

The chain couples TRBV18 to TRBJ1-1, with 10 bases aligning to TRBD1. CDR3 length equals 18 residues. CDR1 is KGHSH, CDR2 LQKENI, per germline. V lost 3 bases to trimming and J lost 3 bases; unmatched junction nucleotides: 13. CDR3 sequence (DNA): TGTGCCAGCTCACCTCCTTGGGACAGGGGAGTCGTCGACACTGAAGCTTTCTTT. The encoded protein is CASSPPWDRGVVDTEAFF.

The V call is TRBV3-1 (or the pseudogene TRBV3-2), the J call TRBJ2-7; 8 nucleotides agree with TRBD2. The junction had 8 bases not matched to a gene; V was cut back by 4 bases and J by 3 bases. Germline loops: CDR1 LGHDT, CDR2 YNNKEL (reference sequence). CDR3 size: 15 residues. CDR3 loop: CASSPAAGGFYEQYF. CDR3 in DNA: TGTGCCAGCAGCCCCGCTGCGGGAGGTTTCTACGAGCAGTACTTC.

The CDR3: CASSSRDSTEAFF. The CDR3 nucleotides are TGTGCCAGCAGCTCTCGGGACTCAACTGAAGCTTTCTTT. The V call is TRBV7-3, the J call TRBJ1-1; the D gene is possibly TRBD1 (5 bases). CDR3 length: 13 amino acids. Trimming shortened V by 4 bases and J by 5 bases, and 11 bases separated the two germline ends. Per the germline V gene, CDR1 is SGHTA and CDR2 is FQGTGA.

The count of this clone is one. This chain links TRBV30 with TRBJ2-4, with a tentative D call TRBD1 (6 bases). Per germline, CDR1 GTSNPN and CDR2 SVGIG (reference sequence). The V end lost 5 bases, the J end lost 6 bases, and 14 bases lay between the germline ends. The CDR3 length is 13 residues. CDR3 protein: CAWEGETRNIQYF. The CDR3 DNA sequence: TGTGCCTGGGAGGGGGAGACGAGAAACATTCAGTACTTC.

V gene TRBV4-2 combines with J gene TRBJ1-2; weak D call: TRBD1 (5 bases). Between the trimmed V and J ends, which lost 4 bases and 4 bases, there was a span of 16 bases. The germline CDR1 and CDR2 sequences are LGHNA and YNFKEQ. The CDR3 runs 15 residues. The CDR3 spells CASSPGPDSPYGYTF. CDR3 coding DNA: TGTGCCAGCAGCCCTGGTCCCGACAGTCCCTATGGCTACACCTTC.

The CDR3 DNA sequence: TGCAGCGTTGTGTTTTGGGTCGGAGGGGCAGATACGCAGTATTTT. Its translation: CSVVFWVGGADTQYF. The chain couples TRBV29-1 to TRBJ2-3, with D possibly matching TRBD2 (6 bases). Germline CDR1 is SQVTM and CDR2 is ANQGSEA. The germline V and J ends were trimmed by 4 bases and 4 bases, with 18 bases remaining between them. The CDR3 length is 15 residues.

In this sample, this clone turned up once. This sequence joins TRBV18 and TRBJ1-1; D is ambiguous. The CDR3 extends over 15 amino acids. V lost 2 bases to trimming and J lost 3 bases, with 13 bases between them. The germline V gene has CDR1 KGHSH and CDR2 LQKENI. CDR3 protein: CASSPRAAGDTEAFF. DNA for the CDR3: TGTGCCAGCTCACCAAGGGCTGCCGGGGACACTGAAGCTTTCTTT.

The CDR3 DNA is TGTGCCAGCAGCTTCGGAGCCGAGCAGTACTTC. This codes for CASSFGAEQYF. The chain has TRBV7-6 and TRBJ2-7, with unresolved D. CDR3 length equals 11 residues. Trimming removed 3 bases at V and 6 bases at J, with 6 bases between. Per germline, CDR1 SGHVS and CDR2 FNYEAQ.

This clone was observed a few times. The gene calls are TRBV10-3 and TRBJ2-7; 9 bases fit TRBD2. The CDR3 runs 13 residues. CDR1 and CDR2 from the germline V gene are ENHRY and SYGVKD. Trimming removed 10 bases from V and 4 bases from J; junction bases left unmatched: 8. CDR3 protein: CATTSGGNYEQYF. The CDR3 bases are TGTGCCACGACTAGCGGAGGGAATTACGAGCAGTACTTC.

The rearrangement joins TRBV5-1 to TRBJ2-7, with 7 positions matching TRBD1. Germline V CDR1 and CDR2: SGHRS, YFSETQ. The J segment lost 1 base and the V segment lost 0 bases, leaving 7 bases of the junction unmatched. This CDR3 is 16 amino acids long. The CDR3 reads CASSLASTGQSYEQYF. Here the CDR3 DNA reads TGCGCCAGCAGCTTGGCTTCGACAGGGCAATCCTACGAGCAGTACTTC.

This chain uses TRBV5-1 with TRBJ2-5; unclear D gene. V dropped 0 bases and J dropped 1 base, with 4 bases sitting between them. CDR1 and CDR2 (germline): SGHRS, YFSETQ. There are 13 residues in the CDR3. The CDR3 region is CASSLDIQETQYF. CDR3 DNA: TGCGCCAGCAGCTTGGACATCCAAGAGACCCAGTACTTC.

This clone came up once. The gene calls are TRBV5-4 and TRBJ2-4, with 12 nucleotides matching TRBD2. This CDR3 has 17 amino acids. The ends lost 4 bases at V and 2 bases at J; junction bases unmatched: 7. From germline, CDR1 is SGHNT and CDR2 YYREEE (reference sequence). The CDR3 DNA follows: TGTGCCAGCAGCCCTTGGACTAGCGGGATTTCCAAAAACATTCAGTACTTC. Translating it yields CASSPWTSGISKNIQYF.

The V call is TRBV27, the J call TRBJ1-1, with TRBD1 as a possible D gene (5 bases). Trimming took off 8 bases at V and 1 base at J, with 23 bases between the two ends. This CDR3 has 17 amino acids. From germline, CDR1 is MNHEY and CDR2 SMNVEV (reference sequence). In DNA form, the CDR3 reads TGTGCCAGCGCCCGGTATGGAACAGGCTCGGGGAACACTGAAGCTTTCTTT. As protein: CASARYGTGSGNTEAFF.

The gene calls are TRBV2 and TRBJ2-7; a possible D gene is TRBD2 (7 bases). Germline V gene lookup returns CDR1 SNHLY and CDR2 FYNNEI. The CDR3 is 12 residues long. V lost 9 bases and J lost 3, with 12 bases in between. This chain's CDR3 is CARGGQNYEQYF. The CDR3 DNA reads as TGTGCCAGGGGGGGGCAGAACTACGAGCAGTACTTC.

V and J are TRBV29-1 and TRBJ1-2; 7 bases are shared with TRBD1. The CDR3 totals 17 residues. Germline values: CDR1 SQVTM, CDR2 ANQGSEA. V trimming: 2 bases; J trimming: 2 bases; junction bases outside the gene matches: 14. The CDR3 sequence: CSVETAPWDSRNYGYTF. The CDR3 nucleotides are TGCAGCGTTGAAACGGCTCCTTGGGACAGTAGGAACTATGGCTACACCTTC. Drawing the rest from reference TRBV29-1 and TRBJ1-2, the complete variable domain is SAVISQKPSRDICQRGTSLTIQCQVDSQVTMMFWYRQQPGQSLTLIATANQGSEATYESGFVIDKFPISRPNLTFSTLTVSNMSPEDSSIYLCSVETAPWDSRNYGYTFGSGTRLTVV.